Below, 5 T cell receptor beta chains from the same sample are listed, as sequenced in a study of vaccination and CD4 T cells after COVID-19. Which antigens these TCRs recognize remains unknown. Indicated treatment: approximately 11-day PBMC culture with coronavirus spike peptide pools or control peptides (ViraFEST assay). These CD4+ T cells came from an unexposed donor, sampled before the COVID-19 pandemic (2011-2018). Cultured CD4+ T-cell DNA underwent Oncomine TCR Beta short-read sequencing. MiXCR, applied by TCRdb to the PCR reads, yields one record per CDR3 protein. The table shows about 4,200 distinct CDR3 sequences, with approximately 30% occurring only once. The sequencing input was CD4+ T cells from blood, cultured in vitro. Receptor source: a human donor in good health.

The chain carries TRBV2 and TRBJ1-6; tentatively, D is TRBD1 (6 bases). The V end lost 0 bases, the J end lost 8 bases, and 14 bases lay between the germline ends. Germline CDR1 SNHLY, CDR2 FYNNEI. CDR3 length: 16 amino acids. The CDR3 DNA follows: TGTGCCAGCAGTGAAGCCGGGCAGGGGTCCGATTCACCCCTCCACTTT. It specifies CASSEAGQGSDSPLHF.

V usage is TRBV5-1 and J usage is TRBJ1-1; D unclear. Germline values: CDR1 SGHRS, CDR2 YFSETQ. The CDR3 sequence is 13 residues long. V lost 0 bases, J lost 1 base, and 4 bases lay in between. CDR3 loop: CASSLGENTEAFF. CDR3 DNA sequence: TGCGCCAGCAGCTTGGGCGAGAACACTGAAGCTTTCTTT.

V and J are TRBV9 and TRBJ1-5; 7 bases fit TRBD1. CDR3 size: 14 residues. V gave up 7 bases and J gave up 2 bases; unmatched junction bases: 6. Germline V gene sequence: CDR1 SGDLS, CDR2 YYNGEE. The CDR3 DNA is TGTGCCAGCGCCGAAACAGGGGGCAATCAGCCCCAGCATTTT. It translates to CASAETGGNQPQHF.

This clonotype showed up just a few times. CDR3 sequence reads: CASRETGEHGYTF. The DNA for the CDR3 is TGTGCCAGCAGAGAGACAGGGGAACATGGCTACACCTTC. The V and J genes are TRBV6-1 and TRBJ1-2, with 8 bases that match TRBD1. The ends lost 6 bases at V and 6 bases at J; junction bases unmatched: 6. The CDR3 has 13 amino acids. Germline CDR1 reads MNHNS; CDR2 reads SASEGT.

The chain uses TRBV6-1 and TRBJ2-5; D gene uncertain. The germline V and J ends were trimmed by 4 bases and 1 base, with 7 bases remaining between them. The CDR3 loop spans 13 amino acids. The germline V gene has CDR1 MNHNS and CDR2 SASEGT. The CDR3 loop reads CASSGRTQETQYF. CDR3 coding DNA: TGTGCCAGCAGTGGACGGACCCAAGAGACCCAGTACTTC.